This TCR beta chain was sequenced in a study of blood T cell repertoires in COVID-19. Turning to the study itself: COVID-19 samples, acute and convalescent, were from the United States, Italy and Spain. Sample material is recorded as cDNA or gDNA derived from T cells, B-cell-depleted T cells, or PBMCs.

Participants came from under 30 US areas, aged roughly 18 to 89 years. Participant-reported clinical history was the basis for cohort assignment. Profiling relied on immunoSEQ multiplex PCR, and the TCRdb table lists in-frame clones only, not all of them. The data show roughly 140,000 clones, with roughly four fifths seen just once and 1.5% to 2% held by the top ten. Germline V gene data show CDR1 as GTSNPN and CDR2 as SVGIG (reference sequence). Trimming at V came to 7 bases and at J to 7 bases, leaving 14 bases not matched to a gene. The CDR3 is 14 amino acids. This chain links TRBV30 with TRBJ1-2, with 8 bases identical to TRBD1. The sequencing input was PBMCs or T cells enriched from blood (not recorded which). The origin of this receptor is a woman in her late teens or twenties who had been exposed to COVID-19. The CDR3 protein is CASPVRVTGAGYTF. CDR3 in DNA: TGTGCCTCCCCTGTACGGGTGACAGGGGCTGGCTACACCTTC.